This T cell receptor (beta chain) was recovered during a study of T cell changes during pregnancy in multiple sclerosis. This clone has only a few counts. Germline V gene data show CDR1 as SGHNT and CDR2 as YENEEA. This CDR3 has 12 amino acids. V gave up 9 bases and J gave up 3 bases, with 9 bases separating them. Repertoires were generated with immunoSEQ multiplex PCR, while TCRdb's copy carries only in-frame clones and drops some. This table has about 32,000 clones, 70% to 90% appearing once. The sequence derives from a female donor with multiple sclerosis, enrolled in a pregnancy study. This sequence joins TRBV11-3 and TRBJ1-3; D is unclear. This sample comprised CD8+ T cells from peripheral blood mononuclear cells, obtained in the third trimester of pregnancy. The CDR3 DNA reads as TGTGCCAGGGTGACATTTGGAAACACCATATATTTT. This encodes CARVTFGNTIYF. The full variable domain, in which reference TRBV11-3 and TRBJ1-3 provide the parts outside the CDR3, is EAGVVQSPRYKIIEKKQPVAFWCNPISGHNTLYWYLQNLGQGPELLIRYENEEAVDDSQLPKDRFSAERLKGVDSTLKIQPAELGDSAVYLCARVTFGNTIYFGEGSWLTVV.